The 17 T cell receptor beta chains below all came from one sample that was sequenced in a study of blood T cell repertoires in COVID-19. Assay: immunoSEQ multiplex PCR; the TCRdb copy retains only in-frame clones and omits some. Among under 250,000 clones listed, roughly 90% were seen once. Input material: peripheral blood. Receptor source: a woman in her sixties with acute or convalescent COVID-19.

The chain is built from TRBV10-3 and TRBJ1-5; 10 bases are shared with TRBD1. The germline V gene has CDR1 ENHRY and CDR2 SYGVKD. The CDR3 is 15 residues long. Unmatched junction bases numbered 3, after V lost 3 bases and J lost 4 bases. As DNA, the CDR3 is TGTGCCATCAGTGACGGGACAGGGGCAAATCAGCCCCAGCATTTT. It codes for CAISDGTGANQPQHF.

The chain couples TRBV28 to TRBJ2-5, with 12 bases fitting TRBD2. Trimming at V came to 8 bases and at J to 2 bases, leaving 3 bases not matched to a gene. CDR3 length equals 14 residues. In germline, CDR1 is MDHEN, CDR2 SYDVKM. As DNA, the CDR3 is TGTGCCAGCGGCGGACTAGCGGGGCAAGAGACCCAGTACTTC. It translates to CASGGLAGQETQYF. Using reference TRBV28 and TRBJ2-5 for the parts outside the CDR3, the full variable domain is DVKVTQSSRYLVKRTGEKVFLECVQDMDHENMFWYRQDPGLGLRLIYFSYDVKMKEKGDIPEGYSVSREKKERFSLILESASTNQTSMYLCASGGLAGQETQYFGPGTRLLVL.

The rearrangement uses TRBV9 and TRBJ1-2; 7 positions agree with TRBD1. The CDR3 has 13 residues. V lost 4 bases, J lost 4 bases, and 4 bases stayed unmatched. CDR1 and CDR2 from the germline V gene are SGDLS and YYNGEE. CDR3: CASSRQGSYGYTF. The CDR3 coding sequence is TGTGCCAGCAGCCGACAGGGATCCTATGGCTACACCTTC.

This sequence joins TRBV19 and TRBJ2-3; 9 positions match TRBD1. J was trimmed by 4 bases and V by 8 bases; bases with no gene match: 7. This CDR3 comprises 14 residues. Germline V gene data show CDR1 as LNHDA and CDR2 as SQIVND (reference sequence). CDR3 sequence reads: CASRDRGWADTQYF. CDR3 in DNA: TGTGCCAGTCGCGACAGGGGGTGGGCAGATACGCAGTATTTT.

This chain joins TRBV7-8 and TRBJ2-3, with D possibly TRBD2 on 6 matching bases. With 1 base removed from V and 3 bases from J, the gap between germline ends came to 8 bases. Germline CDR1 and CDR2: SGHVS and FQNEAQ. The length of the CDR3 is 14 residues. CDR3 loop: CASSLDGGTDTQYF. The CDR3 DNA reads as TGTGCCAGCAGCTTAGATGGGGGGACAGATACGCAGTATTTT. The full variable domain, its missing parts supplied by reference TRBV7-8 and TRBJ2-3, is GAGVSQSPRYKVAKRGQDVALRCDPISGHVSLFWYQQALGQGPEFLTYFQNEAQLDKSGLPSDRFFAERPEGSVSTLKIQRTQQEDSAVYLCASSLDGGTDTQYFGPGTRLTVL.

The V and J genes are TRBV3-1 (or the pseudogene TRBV3-2) and TRBJ2-1; D uncertain. Germline V lookup: CDR1 LGHDT, CDR2 YNNKEL (reference sequence). V lost 6 bases to trimming and J lost 5 bases, with 5 bases between them. CDR3 length: 11 residues. The CDR3 is CASSRNNEQFF. CDR3 DNA sequence: TGTGCCAGCAGTCGTAACAATGAGCAGTTCTTC.

The rearrangement joins TRBV24-1 to TRBJ2-2; D gene ambiguous. Germline-derived CDR1 and CDR2 are KGHDR and SFDVKD. This CDR3 comprises 15 residues. With 0 bases removed from V and 3 bases from J, the gap between germline ends came to 7 bases. In nucleotides, the CDR3 is TGTGCCACCAGTGATTTGCTTCGGGACACCGGGGAGCTGTTTTTT. Protein: CATSDLLRDTGELFF.

This chain uses TRBV10-1 with TRBJ2-5; 15 bases fit TRBD2. CDR3 length: 18 amino acids. Germline V gene data show CDR1 as WNHNN and CDR2 as SYGVQD (reference sequence). J was trimmed by 4 bases and V by 0 bases; bases with no gene match: 6. CDR3 region: CASSESVGLAGGRETQYF. Here the CDR3 DNA reads TGCGCCAGCAGTGAGTCCGTAGGACTAGCGGGAGGGAGAGAGACCCAGTACTTC.

V usage is TRBV7-9 and J usage is TRBJ2-3; 7 bases agree with TRBD2. V was clipped by 3 bases and J by 4 bases; unmatched bases: 10. CDR1 is SEHNR and CDR2 is FQNEAQ in the germline V gene (reference sequence). CDR3 length: 16 amino acids. CDR3 amino acids: CASSFYGGYRADTQYF. In DNA form, the CDR3 reads TGTGCCAGCAGCTTTTACGGGGGGTATCGGGCAGATACGCAGTATTTT.

V gene TRBV5-4 combines with J gene TRBJ1-6; 8 nucleotides line up with TRBD1. CDR1 and CDR2 from the germline V gene are SGHNT and YYREEE (reference sequence). CDR3 length equals 14 residues. After removal of 4 bases from V and 10 bases from J, the junction contained 7 bases not matched to a gene. The CDR3 loop is CASSLRQGASPLHF. For the CDR3, the DNA is TGTGCCAGCAGCCTACGGCAGGGGGCCTCACCCCTCCACTTT. Complete variable domain (other parts from reference TRBV5-4 and TRBJ1-6): ETGVTQSPTHLIKTRGQQVTLRCSSQSGHNTVSWYQQALGQGPQFIFQYYREEENGRGNFPPRFSGLQFPNYSSELNVNALELDDSALYLCASSLRQGASPLHFGNGTRLTVT.

This clone appeared once. V usage is TRBV11-2 and J usage is TRBJ2-2, with a weak D call TRBD1 (6 bases). Germline V lookup: CDR1 SGHAT, CDR2 FQNNGV. Trimming shortened V by 4 bases and J by 0 bases, and 12 bases separated the two germline ends. This CDR3 has 16 amino acids. CDR3 region: CASSWDITPNTGELFF. The DNA for the CDR3 is TGTGCCAGCAGCTGGGACATTACTCCGAACACCGGGGAGCTGTTTTTT.

The chain couples TRBV9 to TRBJ2-7, with D possibly being TRBD1 (6 bases). CDR3 length: 15 residues. V gave up 1 base and J gave up 0 bases, with 11 bases separating them. CDR1 and CDR2 (germline): SGDLS, YYNGEE. The CDR3: CASSVTPDSSYEQYF. The DNA of the CDR3 is TGTGCCAGCAGCGTAACCCCGGACAGCTCCTACGAGCAGTACTTC.

The V and J genes are TRBV7-8 and TRBJ2-1; no reliable D call. Germline CDR1 reads SGHVS; CDR2 reads FQNEAQ. CDR3 size: 15 residues. V shed 10 bases and J shed 0 bases, with 16 bases lying between them. CDR3: CATTFRHNSYNEQFF. For the CDR3, the DNA is TGTGCCACCACATTTCGCCACAACTCCTACAATGAGCAGTTCTTC.

The gene calls are TRBV7-9 and TRBJ1-5; 9 bases line up with TRBD1. This CDR3 spans 15 amino acids. Trimming cost V 5 bases and J 4 bases; bases outside gene matches: 6. Germline CDR1 is SEHNR and CDR2 is FQNEAQ (reference sequence). CDR3 DNA sequence: TGTGCCAGCAGCCCCGGGACAGGGTCGAATCAGCCCCAGCATTTT. Amino acid sequence: CASSPGTGSNQPQHF.

This rearrangement joins TRBV14 to TRBJ1-1; TRBD1 might be the D (6 bases). Trimming took off 1 base at V and 2 bases at J, with 11 bases between the two ends. The CDR3 sequence is 15 residues long. Germline values: CDR1 SGHDN, CDR2 FVKESK. Written as DNA, the CDR3 is TGTGCCAGCAGCCAAGTACCAGGGGTAAACACTGAAGCTTTCTTT. Its translation: CASSQVPGVNTEAFF.

This clone was found once. The V and J genes are TRBV27 and TRBJ2-7; no clear D gene. The V gene lost 0 bases and the J gene lost 0 bases, with 6 bases spanning the gap. The CDR3 runs 14 residues. Germline lookup yields CDR1 MNHEY and CDR2 SMNVEV (reference sequence). CDR3 sequence: CASSLSRSSYEQYF. CDR3 nucleotide sequence: TGTGCCAGCAGTTTATCCCGTAGCTCCTACGAGCAGTACTTC.

The V call is TRBV9, the J call TRBJ1-4; D may be TRBD1 (6 bases). Germline-derived CDR1 and CDR2 are SGDLS and YYNGEE. This CDR3 has 15 residues. Trimming took off 0 bases at V and 7 bases at J, with 13 bases between the two ends. CDR3 in DNA: TGTGCCAGCAGCGTAGTACCAGGGGTCAGTGAAAAACTGTTTTTT. It encodes CASSVVPGVSEKLFF.